The 8 T cell receptor beta chains below all came from one sample that was sequenced in a study of blood T cell repertoires in COVID-19. Sequencing was performed with immunoSEQ multiplex PCR; in TCRdb, only in-frame clones are kept and a portion is missing. This repertoire shows roughly 120,000 clones, approximately 90% found once; its top ten account for approximately 3.5%. The specimen was peripheral blood. These receptors were collected from a woman aged 45-60 years with acute or convalescent COVID-19.

V gene TRBV28 combines with J gene TRBJ2-1, with TRBD2 matching over 10 bases. The V segment lost 5 bases and the J segment 4 bases; nucleotides outside the gene matches: 8. CDR1 is MDHEN and CDR2 is SYDVKM in the germline V gene. This CDR3 region has 16 residues. The CDR3 loop is CASSAPGTSAYNEQFF. CDR3 coding DNA: TGTGCCAGCAGTGCGCCGGGGACTAGCGCTTACAATGAGCAGTTCTTC.

The CDR3 DNA reads TGTGCCAGCAGTTTAGGGGACAGGGGAAGCAATCAGCCCCAGCATTTT. This gives the protein CASSLGDRGSNQPQHF. The chain links TRBV28 to TRBJ1-5, with 10 nucleotides matching TRBD1. This CDR3 is 16 amino acids long. V lost 2 bases, J lost 1 base, and 2 bases stayed unmatched. From germline, CDR1 is MDHEN and CDR2 SYDVKM.

The chain is built from TRBV4-2 and TRBJ1-5; D is uncertain. Trimming stripped 2 bases from V and 5 bases from J, with 7 bases between. The germline V gene encodes CDR1 LGHNA and CDR2 YNFKEQ. The CDR3 consists of 13 residues. The CDR3 is CASSQTVDQPQHF. Here the CDR3 DNA reads TGTGCCAGCAGCCAAACGGTTGATCAGCCCCAGCATTTT.

This chain connects TRBV30 to TRBJ2-1; perhaps TRBD1 as D (5 bases). The germline CDR1 and CDR2 sequences are GTSNPN and SVGIG (reference sequence). The CDR3 consists of 14 residues. V was shortened by 1 base and J by 4 bases, with 11 bases between the two germline ends. The chain's CDR3 is CAWSGGEQYNEQFF. The CDR3 bases are TGTGCCTGGAGTGGGGGCGAACAGTACAATGAGCAGTTCTTC.

V is TRBV28 and J is TRBJ2-3, with D unresolved. Trimming removed 6 bases from V and 0 bases from J, with 4 bases in between. The CDR3 has 12 residues. Per germline, CDR1 MDHEN and CDR2 SYDVKM. Here the CDR3 DNA reads TGTGCCAGCAGGGAGAGCACAGATACGCAGTATTTT. Protein sequence: CASRESTDTQYF.

This clone was recorded once. This chain links TRBV13 with TRBJ1-1; D is perhaps TRBD1 (5 bases). This CDR3 is 14 amino acids long. Germline loops: CDR1 PRHDT, CDR2 FYEKMQ (reference sequence). The V end was cut by 5 bases, the J end by 4 bases, with 14 bases between. This CDR3 is CASSPPAGLTEAFF. DNA of the CDR3: TGTGCCAGCAGCCCCCCCGCAGGGCTCACTGAAGCTTTCTTT.

The chain joins TRBV6-5 to TRBJ1-5; D not certain. The V end lost 0 bases, the J end lost 3 bases, and 12 bases lay between the germline ends. CDR1 and CDR2 (germline): MNHEY, SVGAGI. The CDR3 covers 16 residues. In DNA form, the CDR3 reads TGTGCCAGCAGTTACTCGAGGGCGCAATACAATCAGCCCCAGCATTTT. It translates to CASSYSRAQYNQPQHF.

V usage is TRBV28 and J usage is TRBJ1-3; 9 bases agree with TRBD1. Germline assignment: CDR1 MDHEN and CDR2 SYDVKM. The V segment lost 2 bases and the J segment 9 bases; nucleotides outside the gene matches: 5. This CDR3 contains 14 residues. In DNA form, the CDR3 reads TGTGCCAGCAGTTTAAACAGGGGGCGCATCACCATATATTTT. Translated, it gives CASSLNRGRITIYF.